This T cell receptor beta chain came from a study of cytomegalovirus exposure and HLA in healthy donors. Study outcomes and limitations: Using the classifier, cytomegalovirus status was reportedly diagnosed with high specificity and sensitivity. A few CMV-associated chains proved CMV antigen-specific in vitro. Subsequent analysis found a tendency for first-cohort TCR clusters to co-occur within the approximately 130 validation repertoires. The study recorded about 150 TCR beta chains that were cytomegalovirus-associated.

The length of the CDR3 is 13 residues. Looked up from germline, CDR1 is MDHEN and CDR2 is SYDVKM. The V and J ends lost 1 base and 8 bases respectively, with 11 bases between them. For this clone: Its antigen is undetermined. The sample holds other DNA sequences that translate to the same CDR3.

TCRdb's copy holds only in-frame clones and misses some; the assay was immunoSEQ multiplex PCR. The repertoire consists of about 180,000 clones, with about 85% occurring once and the leading ten covering roughly 15%. The source material was PBMCs. The rearrangement joins TRBV28 to TRBJ1-1; weak D call: TRBD1 (5 bases). The sequence was obtained from a man younger than 30 in good health and CMV-seropositive. DNA of the CDR3: TGTGCCAGCAGTTTATCGGGGGTAACCGAAGCTTTCTTT. This encodes CASSLSGVTEAFF.